A selection of T cell receptor beta chains follows, all from one sample in a study of a mutant IDH1 vaccine in newly diagnosed glioma. This table comes from immunoSEQ multiplex PCR, and its TCRdb copy is limited to in-frame clones, with some not included. The sample yields 95,000 to 100,000 clones, over 85% seen once. Sequencing used PBMCs, obtained from a glioma patient treated with radiotherapy, temozolomide or both. These receptors were obtained from a woman between 45 and 65 years old with glioma. Both conserved end residues are part of each CDR3. D genes are given only for firm matches. Clone size is given for some rows only: seen once, a few or many times, or a class if the clone is expanded.

V	D	size	J	CDR3	DNA
TRBV29-1	NA	NA	TRBJ2-5	CSVETSAGTQYF	TGCAGCGTTGAAACTTCCGCGGGGACCCAGTACTTC
TRBV5-6	NA	NA	TRBJ2-1	CASSLRENNEQFF	TGTGCCAGCAGCCTACGCGAGAACAATGAGCAGTTCTTC
TRBV7-6	TRBD1	NA	TRBJ1-1	CASSPDRGGNTEAFF	TGTGCCAGCAGCCCCGACAGGGGGGGAAACACTGAAGCTTTCTTT
TRBV25-1	NA	NA	TRBJ1-1	CASSDPAGGTEAFF	TGTGCCAGCAGTGACCCCGCGGGGGGCACTGAAGCTTTCTTT
TRBV2	TRBD2	NA	TRBJ2-1	CASSVLAGQVHNEQFF	TGTGCCAGCAGTGTACTAGCGGGCCAAGTCCACAATGAGCAGTTCTTC
TRBV30	TRBD1	NA	TRBJ2-2	CAWKGQTNTGELFF	TGTGCCTGGAAGGGACAGACGAACACCGGGGAGCTGTTTTTT
TRBV7-9	NA	few	TRBJ2-2	CASSLAVFFFGSTGELFF	TGTGCCAGCAGCTTAGCAGTGTTTTTTTTTGGGAGCACCGGGGAGCTGTTTTTT
TRBV28	NA	once	TRBJ1-5	CASSLWQGYDQPQHF	TGTGCCAGCAGTTTATGGCAGGGATACGATCAGCCCCAGCATTTT
TRBV18	TRBD1	few	TRBJ2-5	CASSPRGTGGETQYF	TGTGCCAGCTCACCTCGTGGGACAGGGGGAGAGACCCAGTACTTC
TRBV7-2	NA	NA	TRBJ1-5	CASSRDSNQPQHF	TGTGCCAGCAGCCGTGATAGCAATCAGCCCCAGCATTTT
TRBV6-5	NA	NA	TRBJ1-6	CASSYSEPYNSPLHF	TGTGCCAGCAGTTACTCTGAACCTTATAATTCACCCCTCCACTTT
TRBV27	NA	NA	TRBJ2-7	CASSLQGPAYEQYF	TGTGCCAGCAGTTTACAGGGGCCAGCCTACGAGCAGTACTTC
TRBV11-3	TRBD1	few	TRBJ2-7	CASSLKPGQSYEQYF	TGTGCCAGCAGCTTGAAGCCGGGACAGAGCTACGAGCAGTACTTC
TRBV6-5	NA	once	TRBJ2-1	CASSRDNEQFF	TGTGCCAGCAGCCGGGACAATGAGCAGTTCTTC
TRBV7-8	TRBD1	NA	TRBJ1-4	CASSPAGGALEKLFF	TGTGCCAGCAGCCCCGCAGGGGGGGCGCTTGAAAAACTGTTTTTT
TRBV27	TRBD2	NA	TRBJ2-5	CASSLGSSGRPGETQYF	TGTGCCAGCAGTTTAGGGTCTAGCGGGAGGCCGGGGGAGACCCAGTACTTC
TRBV18	TRBD1	NA	TRBJ2-1	CASSPQPIWTGSSYNEQFF	TGTGCCAGCTCACCGCAGCCCATTTGGACAGGGTCTTCCTACAATGAGCAGTTCTTC
TRBV4-1	NA	NA	TRBJ2-5	CASSQDLGNQETQYF	TGCGCCAGCAGCCAAGATCTTGGCAACCAAGAGACCCAGTACTTC
TRBV13	TRBD1	NA	TRBJ2-7	CASSIQGASYEQYF	TGTGCCAGCAGCATACAGGGGGCGTCCTACGAGCAGTACTTC
TRBV5-1	TRBD2	NA	TRBJ2-1	CASSLARPERDYNEQFF	TGCGCCAGCAGTTTGGCCCGACCGGAGCGGGACTACAATGAGCAGTTCTTC
TRBV27	TRBD1	NA	TRBJ2-7	CASSLRGQVTYEQYF	TGTGCCAGCAGTTTGAGGGGACAGGTGACCTACGAGCAGTACTTC
TRBV5-1	NA	few	TRBJ2-2	CASSLIPNTGELFF	TGCGCCAGCAGTCTAATTCCGAACACCGGGGAGCTGTTTTTT
TRBV20-1	NA	NA	TRBJ2-7	CSARFGREQYF	TGCAGTGCTAGATTCGGCCGGGAGCAGTACTTC
TRBV6-5	NA	NA	TRBJ2-7	CASSYSPTYEQYF	TGTGCCAGCAGTTACTCACCCACCTACGAGCAGTACTTC
TRBV10-2	TRBD1	NA	TRBJ2-2	CASTLPRGRLDTGELFF	TGCGCCAGCACTCTCCCAAGGGGGCGCCTAGACACCGGGGAGCTGTTTTTT
TRBV4-1	TRBD1	NA	TRBJ2-6	CASSHLQGISGANVLTF	TGCGCCAGCAGCCATCTACAGGGGATCTCTGGGGCCAACGTCCTGACTTTC
TRBV19	TRBD1	NA	TRBJ2-3	CASSIRGQGMSDTQYF	TGTGCCAGTAGTATCCGGGGACAGGGGATGTCAGATACGCAGTATTTT
TRBV5-4	NA	NA	TRBJ2-7	CASSSTGSGEQYF	TGTGCCAGCAGCTCTACAGGGTCGGGCGAGCAGTACTTC
TRBV6-5	NA	NA	TRBJ1-1	CASSLVGTVNTEAFF	TGTGCCAGCAGCCTCGTAGGGACGGTGAACACTGAAGCTTTCTTT
TRBV7-3	NA	NA	TRBJ2-2	CASSLLANPTGELFF	TGTGCCAGCAGCTTATTGGCCAACCCGACCGGGGAGCTGTTTTTT
TRBV4-2	NA	NA	TRBJ2-7	CASSPGAGYSYEQYF	TGTGCCAGCAGCCCCGGGGCGGGATACTCCTACGAGCAGTACTTC
TRBV12-5	TRBD1	NA	TRBJ1-2	CASGLGTRGLNYGYTF	TGTGCTAGTGGTTTGGGGACGAGGGGGCTTAACTATGGCTACACCTTC
TRBV6-5	TRBD2	NA	TRBJ2-5	CASSAGTSGRGAQYF	TGTGCCAGCAGTGCCGGGACTAGCGGTCGGGGGGCCCAGTACTTC
TRBV18	NA	NA	TRBJ2-2	CASSARMGENTGELFF	TGTGCCAGCTCAGCTAGGATGGGGGAGAACACCGGGGAGCTGTTTTTT
TRBV6-5	NA	NA	TRBJ1-5	CASSRSGNSNQPQHF	TGTGCCAGCAGTCGCAGTGGAAATAGCAATCAGCCCCAGCATTTT
TRBV29-1	NA	NA	TRBJ2-2	CSVGPGNTGELFF	TGCAGCGTTGGGCCGGGGAACACCGGGGAGCTGTTTTTT
TRBV10-1	TRBD2	NA	TRBJ2-3	CASSESASGSGDTQYF	TGCGCCAGCAGTGAGTCAGCTAGCGGGTCTGGAGATACGCAGTATTTT
TRBV28	TRBD1	NA	TRBJ1-4	CASSYLTGPVGGEKLFF	TGTGCCAGCAGTTATTTGACAGGGCCCGTCGGGGGTGAAAAACTGTTTTTT
TRBV7-9	NA	NA	TRBJ2-1	CASSLVVQNNEQFF	TGTGCCAGCAGCTTAGTCGTTCAGAACAATGAGCAGTTCTTC
TRBV27	NA	NA	TRBJ2-7	CASSLSASHYEQYF	TGTGCCAGCAGTTTATCGGCGAGCCACTACGAGCAGTACTTC
TRBV28	TRBD1	NA	TRBJ2-2	CASRPQGAQTGELFF	TGTGCCAGCAGACCCCAGGGGGCGCAGACCGGGGAGCTGTTTTTT
TRBV20-1	NA	NA	TRBJ2-3	CSAPSADTQYF	TGCAGTGCCCCCAGCGCAGATACGCAGTATTTT
TRBV18	NA	NA	TRBJ1-5	CASSPRQDQPQHF	TGTGCCAGCTCACCAAGGCAGGATCAGCCCCAGCATTTT
TRBV29-1	NA	NA	TRBJ2-2	CSVEGSTGELFF	TGCAGCGTTGAAGGAAGCACCGGGGAGCTGTTTTTT
TRBV28	NA	NA	TRBJ2-7	CASSFLGEQYF	TGTGCCAGCAGTTTCCTGGGCGAGCAGTACTTC
TRBV30	TRBD2	NA	TRBJ2-1	CASTGTSGGDNEQFF	TGTGCCTCAACCGGGACTAGCGGGGGGGACAATGAGCAGTTCTTC
TRBV30	NA	NA	TRBJ1-1	CAWSATNTEAFF	TGTGCCTGGAGTGCAACCAACACTGAAGCTTTCTTT
TRBV4-1	NA	NA	TRBJ2-2	CASSQGGRGRRTGELFF	TGCGCCAGCAGCCAAGGGGGTCGGGGGCGTCGGACCGGGGAGCTGTTTTTT
TRBV28	NA	NA	TRBJ2-2	CASSLIRTGELFF	TGTGCCAGCAGTTTGATTCGCACCGGGGAGCTGTTTTTT
TRBV7-9	NA	NA	TRBJ1-1	CASSLGRRGRDTEAFF	TGTGCCAGCAGCTTAGGACGTCGGGGAAGGGACACTGAAGCTTTCTTT
TRBV10-3	NA	NA	TRBJ2-2	CAIGSGPPNTGELFF	TGTGCCATCGGTTCAGGACCGCCGAACACCGGGGAGCTGTTTTTT
TRBV11-3	NA	few	TRBJ2-2	CASSLGSNTGELFF	TGTGCCAGCAGCTTAGGTAGTAACACCGGGGAGCTGTTTTTT
TRBV28	NA	NA	TRBJ2-2	CASSYRDSGELFF	TGTGCCAGCAGTTATCGGGATTCCGGGGAGCTGTTTTTT
TRBV9	NA	NA	TRBJ1-2	CASSPRGGFNYGYTF	TGTGCCAGCAGCCCTCGGGGAGGGTTTAACTATGGCTACACCTTC
TRBV5-4	TRBD1	NA	TRBJ1-4	CASSSEGYRGREKLFF	TGTGCCAGCAGTTCCGAGGGGTACAGGGGGAGAGAAAAACTGTTTTTT
TRBV28	NA	NA	TRBJ1-3	CASSPRVRRTVGNTIYF	TGTGCCAGCAGCCCCCGGGTACGGAGGACAGTAGGAAACACCATATATTTT
TRBV2	NA	NA	TRBJ2-7	CASRRGDNRYEQYF	TGTGCCAGCCGCCGAGGGGATAACCGTTACGAGCAGTACTTC